This T cell receptor (beta chain) emerged from a study of T cell clones after liver transplantation. Study-wide findings and caveats: Low donor cell numbers restricted donor-reactive repertoire measurement in two subjects.

This clone was picked up one time. No antigen is known for it. The repertoire was sequenced with immunoSEQ multiplex PCR; TCRdb's copy has only in-frame clones and lacks some. The repertoire holds about 120,000 clones, 75% to 95% seen once, with 0.83% in the top ten. Looked up from germline, CDR1 is SGHTA and CDR2 is FQGTGA. V gave up 11 bases and J gave up 1 base, with 8 bases separating them. This CDR3 region has 11 residues. The sequences come from CD4+ T cells from blood, collected 12 months after liver transplant. This TCR was recovered from a human patient who received a liver transplant. The graft donor may account for some of the T cells. The chain links TRBV7-3 to TRBJ2-5, with D perhaps TRBD1 (6 bases). This CDR3 reads CAGQPQETQYF. The CDR3 DNA is TGTGCCGGACAGCCCCAAGAGACCCAGTACTTC.